A single sample gave rise to the 25 T cell receptor beta chains below, sequenced in a study of T cell responses to AZD1222 COVID-19 vaccine (dated by TCRdb to 2020 to 2023). Library preparation was by the immunoSEQ multiplex PCR assay. Sourced from immuneACCESS, this table was stored by TCRdb with only in-frame sequences that have V and J called. A share of the clones is absent; for the studies checked, an unresolved V gene accounts for under half, and the remainder has no known explanation. The sample table lists around 120,000 clones, roughly 90% of them with a count of one. The top ten clones comprise roughly 7% of the sample. The sample's time point label, in plain terms: about 28 days (+/-7) after the second vaccine dose. This sample comprised peripheral blood, obtained 28 days after the second AZD1222 dose. Receptors were obtained from an adult who received the AZD1222 COVID-19 vaccine.

This chain uses TRBV7-6 with TRBJ1-1; D might be TRBD1 (5 bases). This CDR3 has 15 amino acids. Trimming took 5 bases from V and 2 from J, leaving 15 bases between them. CDR1 and CDR2 (germline): SGHVS, FNYEAQ. CDR3 residues: CASSPLGPTNTEAFF. The CDR3 DNA follows: TGTGCCAGCAGCCCGCTGGGACCGACCAACACTGAAGCTTTCTTT.

The rearrangement joins TRBV7-9 to TRBJ2-1; 14 nucleotides match TRBD2. With V trimmed by 5 bases and J by 7 bases, 7 bases remained unmatched. The CDR3 spans 16 residues. Germline V gives CDR1 SEHNR, CDR2 FQNEAQ (reference sequence). CDR3 sequence reads: CASSTGTSGRRNEQFF. CDR3 in DNA: TGTGCCAGCAGCACCGGGACTAGCGGGAGAAGGAATGAGCAGTTCTTC.

The V gene is TRBV6-2 or TRBV6-3, the J gene TRBJ1-5, with D tentatively TRBD1 (5 bases). V was pared by 5 bases and J by 6 bases, with 17 bases between. Germline CDR1 and CDR2: MNHEY and SVGEGT. The CDR3 totals 15 residues. CDR3 sequence reads: CASSPLLGVSQPQHF. In nucleotides, the CDR3 is TGTGCCAGCAGTCCCCTTTTAGGGGTGAGTCAGCCCCAGCATTTT.

The chain combines TRBV5-1 with TRBJ2-5; 7 positions agree with TRBD2. Trimming cost V 0 bases and J 2 bases; bases outside gene matches: 4. CDR1 is SGHRS and CDR2 is YFSETQ in the germline V gene. The length of the CDR3 is 15 residues. CDR3 bases: TGCGCCAGCAGCTTGGCGGGGGGTGGGCAAGAGACCCAGTACTTC. Protein product: CASSLAGGGQETQYF.

This clone is a singleton in its sample. The chain uses TRBV3-1 (or the pseudogene TRBV3-2) and TRBJ1-3, with no clear D. CDR1 LGHDT and CDR2 YNNKEL come from the germline V gene (reference sequence). The V gene lost 6 bases and the J gene lost 4 bases, with 7 bases spanning the gap. The CDR3 sequence is 12 residues long. The CDR3 sequence is CASRAPGNTIYF. CDR3 coding DNA: TGTGCCAGCAGGGCGCCCGGAAACACCATATATTTT.

The V and J genes are TRBV19 and TRBJ2-3, with unresolved D. The CDR3 is made up of 13 amino acids. V was pared by 0 bases and J by 8 bases, with 9 bases between. The germline V gene has CDR1 LNHDA and CDR2 SQIVND (reference sequence). CDR3 residues: CASSIDQQTTQYF. As DNA, the CDR3 is TGTGCCAGTAGTATAGATCAACAAACTACGCAGTATTTT.

The gene calls are TRBV30 and TRBJ2-7; 10 nucleotides align to TRBD2. The junction had 2 bases not matched to a gene; V was cut back by 2 bases and J by 4 bases. Germline V lookup: CDR1 GTSNPN, CDR2 SVGIG (reference sequence). The CDR3 totals 13 residues. This CDR3 reads CAWSTSGVYEQYF. In DNA form, the CDR3 reads TGTGCCTGGAGTACTAGCGGGGTTTACGAGCAGTACTTC.

The chain carries TRBV4-2 and TRBJ2-4, with 8 bases identical to TRBD2. J lost 1 base, V lost 1 base, and 6 bases had no gene match. The germline CDR1 and CDR2 sequences are LGHNA and YNFKEQ. CDR3 size: 17 residues. In nucleotides, the CDR3 is TGTGCCAGCAGCCAAGCGGGGGGGAGCGGCGCCAAAAACATTCAGTACTTC. Its protein product is CASSQAGGSGAKNIQYF.

V and J are TRBV28 and TRBJ1-3, with 9 nucleotides matching TRBD1. Trimming cost V 3 bases and J 4 bases; bases outside gene matches: 7. CDR3 size: 16 residues. Germline assignment: CDR1 MDHEN and CDR2 SYDVKM. The CDR3: CASSFWTGERGNTIYF. CDR3 nucleotides: TGTGCCAGCAGTTTTTGGACAGGGGAACGAGGAAACACCATATATTTT. The entire variable domain, with the rest obtained from reference TRBV28 and TRBJ1-3, is as follows: DVKVTQSSRYLVKRTGEKVFLECVQDMDHENMFWYRQDPGLGLRLIYFSYDVKMKEKGDIPEGYSVSREKKERFSLILESASTNQTSMYLCASSFWTGERGNTIYFGEGSWLTVV.

The genes are TRBV27 and TRBJ2-7, with D possibly matching TRBD2 (5 bases). Germline CDR1 and CDR2: MNHEY and SMNVEV (reference sequence). The V end lost 5 bases, the J end lost 2 bases, and 22 bases lay between the germline ends. The CDR3 is 17 amino acids. The CDR3 bases are TGTGCCAGCAGTCCCGAGCGGTTTAGTCCTCAAGCCTACGAGCAGTACTTC. It yields the protein CASSPERFSPQAYEQYF.

On this clone itself: Within the sample, other DNA sequences also encode this same CDR3. J is TRBJ2-7 and V is TRBV7-9; D is unclear. This CDR3 is 11 amino acids long. Trimming left V 4 bases short and J 6 bases short, with 7 bases between. The germline V gene has CDR1 SEHNR and CDR2 FQNEAQ (reference sequence). CDR3 DNA sequence: TGTGCCAGCAGCTGGGCTGGCGAGCAGTACTTC. It translates to CASSWAGEQYF. Full variable domain (rest looked up from reference TRBV7-9 and TRBJ2-7): DTGVSQNPRHKITKRGQNVTFRCDPISEHNRLYWYRQTLGQGPEFLTYFQNEAQLEKSRLLSDRFSAERPKGSFSTLEIQRTEQGDSAMYLCASSWAGEQYFGPGTRLTVT.

The gene calls are TRBV7-9 and TRBJ2-3; possible D gene TRBD2, 7 bases. V lost 1 base, J lost 2 bases, and 13 bases lay in between. CDR3 length equals 16 residues. Germline-derived CDR1 and CDR2 are SEHNR and FQNEAQ (reference sequence). The CDR3 DNA sequence: TGTGCCAGCAGCTTAGTAGAGGGGGACTACACAGATACGCAGTATTTT. Its translation is CASSLVEGDYTDTQYF.

The chain links TRBV6-2 or TRBV6-3 to TRBJ1-5; D not resolved. Germline CDR1 and CDR2: MNHEY and SVGEGT. The CDR3 loop spans 13 amino acids. The germline V and J ends were trimmed by 2 bases and 5 bases, with 7 bases remaining between them. CDR3 loop: CASSYGPDQPQHF. Written as DNA, the CDR3 is TGTGCCAGCAGTTACGGACCCGATCAGCCCCAGCATTTT.

V and J are TRBV14 and TRBJ1-2, with 10 bases aligning to TRBD1. J was trimmed by 6 bases and V by 4 bases; bases with no gene match: 11. The CDR3 runs to 16 residues. CDR1 is SGHDN, CDR2 FVKESK, per germline. The CDR3 region is CASSPAKRQGADGYTF. CDR3 nucleotide sequence: TGTGCCAGCAGCCCAGCGAAGAGACAGGGGGCAGATGGCTACACCTTC.

This chain links TRBV4-1 with TRBJ2-5, with D maybe TRBD2 (6 bases). The CDR3 runs 15 residues. In germline, CDR1 is MGHRA, CDR2 YSYEKL. V gave up 1 base and J gave up 8 bases, with 17 bases separating them. The CDR3 loop is CASSQGYGSLETQYF. For the CDR3, the DNA is TGCGCCAGCAGCCAAGGTTACGGGAGTCTTGAAACCCAGTACTTC.

The V gene is TRBV7-3, the J gene TRBJ2-1; no definite D call. Germline V gives CDR1 SGHTA, CDR2 FQGTGA. The CDR3 totals 12 residues. Between the trimmed V and J ends, which lost 3 bases and 5 bases, there was a span of 5 bases. The CDR3: CASSFGNNEQFF. The CDR3 DNA is TGTGCCAGCAGCTTTGGAAACAATGAGCAGTTCTTC.

The count of this clone is one. The V and J genes are TRBV29-1 and TRBJ2-3; D unclear. Deletions cut 7 bases from V and 2 bases from J, with 16 bases between. The germline V gene has CDR1 SQVTM and CDR2 ANQGSEA. This CDR3 has 14 residues. The CDR3 coding sequence is TGCAGCGGTACCAATAAACTGGCCACAGATACGCAGTATTTT. This sequence encodes CSGTNKLATDTQYF.

The chain carries TRBV30 and TRBJ1-5, with D unresolved. The CDR3 runs 13 residues. CDR1 and CDR2 (germline): GTSNPN, SVGIG (reference sequence). V shed 2 bases and J shed 0 bases, with 5 bases lying between them. The CDR3 spells CAWSQYSNQPQHF. In nucleotides, the CDR3 is TGTGCCTGGAGTCAGTATAGCAATCAGCCCCAGCATTTT. The whole variable domain, remainder taken from reference TRBV30 and TRBJ1-5, is SQTIHQWPATLVQPVGSPLSLECTVEGTSNPNLYWYRQAAGRGLQLLFYSVGIGQISSEVPQNLSASRPQDRQFILSSKKLLLSDSGFYLCAWSQYSNQPQHFGDGTRLSIL.

V usage is TRBV3-1 (or the pseudogene TRBV3-2) and J usage is TRBJ1-3; the D gene is possibly TRBD1 (5 bases). This CDR3 is 14 amino acids long. The germline V gene has CDR1 LGHDT and CDR2 YNNKEL (reference sequence). V was cut by 1 base and J by 4 bases, with 8 bases left in between. The DNA of the CDR3 is TGTGCCAGCAGCCAAGGAACAGGAGGAAACACCATATATTTT. Amino acid sequence: CASSQGTGGNTIYF.

The chain has TRBV9 and TRBJ2-7, with 8 bases fitting TRBD2. V was pared by 3 bases and J by 6 bases, with 11 bases of the junction left unmatched. Looked up from germline, CDR1 is SGDLS and CDR2 is YYNGEE. This CDR3 has 15 amino acids. CDR3 nucleotide sequence: TGTGCCAGCAGCGCGGACGGGGGGGATGTGGGCGAGCAGTACTTC. It codes for CASSADGGDVGEQYF.

The V gene is TRBV5-5, the J gene TRBJ1-6; unclear D gene. CDR1 and CDR2 (germline): SGHKS, YYEKEE (reference sequence). The CDR3 is 16 amino acids. The V and J ends lost 4 bases and 0 bases respectively, with 11 bases between them. CDR3 protein: CASSMRLSSYNSPLHF. The DNA for the CDR3 is TGTGCCAGCAGCATGAGACTGAGCTCCTATAATTCACCCCTCCACTTT.

The sample holds one count of this clone. V and J are TRBV24-1 and TRBJ2-1, with D tentatively TRBD1 (6 bases). In germline, CDR1 is KGHDR, CDR2 SFDVKD. This CDR3 contains 15 residues. V gave up 3 bases and J gave up 3 bases, with 11 bases separating them. The CDR3 bases are TGTGCCACCAGTGATCAGACAGGACTCTACAATGAGCAGTTCTTC. Amino acids: CATSDQTGLYNEQFF.

The chain has TRBV20-1 and TRBJ2-1; 7 positions agree with TRBD1. Germline V gene sequence: CDR1 DFQATT, CDR2 SNEGSKA (reference sequence). J gave up 8 bases and V 6 bases, and 4 bases lay outside the gene matches. CDR3 length: 11 amino acids. The CDR3 bases are TGCAGTGCCAAAGGGGGCCATGAGCAGTTCTTC. Translating gives CSAKGGHEQFF.

The chain is built from TRBV20-1 and TRBJ2-1, with D tentatively TRBD2 (6 bases). CDR3 length: 11 residues. The V gene's germline CDR1 is DFQATT and CDR2 SNEGSKA (reference sequence). Trimming pared 4 bases from V and 9 bases from J, leaving 10 bases between. The CDR3 sequence is CSATRTTEQFF. CDR3 nucleotides: TGCAGTGCTACCCGGACTACTGAGCAGTTCTTC.

The chain's CDR3 is CASSLMTSGIGNEQFF. CDR3 coding DNA: TGTGCCAGCAGCTTAATGACTAGCGGGATCGGAAATGAGCAGTTCTTC. This chain connects TRBV7-6 to TRBJ2-1; 11 nucleotides match TRBD2. The CDR3 length is 16 residues. CDR1 and CDR2 (germline): SGHVS, FNYEAQ. Trimming cost V 2 bases and J 7 bases; bases outside gene matches: 7. The variable domain in full, completed from reference TRBV7-6 and TRBJ2-1, reads GAGVSQSPRYKVTKRGQDVALRCDPISGHVSLYWYRQALGQGPEFLTYFNYEAQQDKSGLPNDRFSAERPEGSISTLTIQRTEQRDSAMYRCASSLMTSGIGNEQFFGPGTRLTVL.